This T cell receptor beta chain is from a study of CD8 T cells in ankylosing spondylitis. Study-wide results and limits: Significant enrichment of disease-linked clones was reportedly seen in matched ankylosing spondylitis synovial fluid. In ankylosing spondylitis blood, a motif of eight highly homologous TCR beta variants appeared characteristic.

The TCR beta libraries were generated through quantitative 5'-RACE incorporating molecular barcodes. From the 5' RACE reads, TCRdb called clonotypes with MiXCR, one entry per CDR3 protein. The repertoire holds tens of thousands of distinct CDR3 sequences, with more than 5.5% as singletons. In this sample, this clonotype turned up many times. No antigen is known for it. The sequencing sample was made of synovial fluid, either unsorted or a sorted T cell fraction (not recorded which). This receptor was obtained from a male donor with ankylosing spondylitis.

The CDR3 sequence: CAIRGNSGNTIYF. CDR3 coding DNA: TGTGCCATTAGGGGGAACTCTGGAAACACCATATATTTT. This chain joins TRBV7-2 and TRBJ1-3, with D perhaps matching TRBD1 (6 bases). In germline, CDR1 is SGHTA, CDR2 FQGNSA. The CDR3 consists of 13 residues. Trimming removed 10 bases at V and 0 bases at J, with 10 bases between. The full variable domain, its missing parts supplied by reference TRBV7-2 and TRBJ1-3, is GAGVSQSPSNKVTEKGKDVELRCDPISGHTALYWYRQSLGQGLEFLIYFQGNSAPDKSGLPSDRFSAERTGGSVSTLTIQRTQQEDSAVYLCAIRGNSGNTIYFGEGSWLTVV.